Listed below are T cell receptor beta chains from one sample, sequenced in a study of T cell repertoires in cytomegalovirus infection. TCRdb ran MiXCR on the reads and lists one entry per CDR3 protein. The sample consists of about 490,000 distinct CDR3 sequences, more than 20% of them appearing once. The source material was PBMCs. The receptors were gathered from a human donor in good health (CMV status not recorded). Some clones in this sample may be carry-over from other donors' samples. Each CDR3 is given with its conserved first and last residue. Fields, in order: D gene, V gene, J gene, CDR3 protein. A D gene is named only where the DNA matches it firmly.

.	TRBV2	TRBJ2-5	CASSEPRTYQETQYF
.	TRBV6-5	TRBJ1-6	CASNLGYPNSPLHF
.	TRBV7-9	TRBJ1-3	CASSPLALSTGNTIYF
.	TRBV12-3/TRBV12-4	TRBJ2-1	CASSLSGASENGQFF
.	TRBV5-8	TRBJ1-5	CASNPPGSRVGNQPQHF
TRBD2	TRBV4-2	TRBJ2-3	CASRSLADLSTDTQYF
.	TRBV19	TRBJ2-5	CASSTRRLETQYF
.	TRBV18	TRBJ2-6	CASSPVEGLGVLTF
.	TRBV5-8	TRBJ1-1	CASSPGILNTEAFF
.	TRBV7-2	TRBJ2-3	CASRLGGHSTDTQYF
TRBD2	TRBV7-8	TRBJ2-1	CASFVGTSISNEQFF
.	TRBV7-2	TRBJ1-2	CASSQTLDYGYTF
.	TRBV6-2/TRBV6-3	TRBJ2-5	CASSYLPATVRLETQYF
.	TRBV6-1	TRBJ2-1	CASSADKNYNEQFF
.	TRBV7-9	TRBJ1-1	CASSSANTEAFF
.	TRBV27	TRBJ1-1	CASSLYQIGETTEAFF
.	TRBV7-8	TRBJ2-5	CASSTADLRETQYF
.	TRBV15	TRBJ1-4	CATSRDRGAEKLFF
TRBD2	TRBV20-1	TRBJ2-3	CSASPAGFSTDTQYF
TRBD2	TRBV12-3/TRBV12-4	TRBJ2-1	CASSPSGTYNEQFF
.	TRBV7-9	TRBJ2-5	CASSLQWGYDQETQYF
TRBD2	TRBV11-3	TRBJ2-2	CASSLEGLAGTGELFF
.	TRBV23-1	TRBJ2-3	CASNGECEAAQYF
.	TRBV2	TRBJ1-2	CASSDTLWGYTF
TRBD2	TRBV20-1	TRBJ2-2	CSARDLGGDTGELFF
TRBD1	TRBV5-5	TRBJ1-1	CASSYAGTGVYTEAFF
.	TRBV29-1	TRBJ1-2	CSGFGALQGNYGYTF
.	TRBV2	TRBJ1-1	CASSAIGRVGNTEAFF
.	TRBV6-2/TRBV6-3	TRBJ1-5	CASSYKGPGQPQHF
.	TRBV7-9	TRBJ2-5	CASSPPGGGGETQYF
.	TRBV19	TRBJ2-3	CASSIGDLSTDTQYF
TRBD2	TRBV5-1	TRBJ2-7	CASSLTGRATYEQYF
TRBD2	TRBV7-2	TRBJ2-1	CASSGGLAGVYEQFF
.	TRBV7-2	TRBJ2-5	CASRRSVQETQYF
.	TRBV7-2	TRBJ2-7	CASSPGTITSFSHEQYF
.	TRBV3-1	TRBJ1-2	CASSQNTPNYGYTF
.	TRBV7-9	TRBJ2-2	CASSSTGLAGELFF
TRBD1	TRBV28	TRBJ2-5	CASTGGAGETQYF
TRBD2	TRBV12-3/TRBV12-4	TRBJ2-5	CASRTSGSVETQYF
.	TRBV7-6	TRBJ1-6	CASSLAGTRTLHF
.	TRBV25-1	TRBJ2-7	CASRAVGEVQYF
.	TRBV7-2	TRBJ2-3	CASSPTVGGSTDTQYF
.	TRBV4-3	TRBJ2-7	CASSQGVAGPLSEQYF
TRBD2	TRBV6-4	TRBJ2-3	CASSGRATDTQYF
.	TRBV5-6	TRBJ2-1	CASSLEAAIYNEQFF